A selection of T cell receptor beta chains follows, all from one sample in a study of radiation and T cells in renal cell carcinoma. Assay: immunoSEQ multiplex PCR; the TCRdb copy retains only in-frame clones and omits some. Of 110,000 to 150,000 clones in the sample, approximately 90% were seen once. The specimen was blood, collected from a patient whose treatment included radiotherapy and nephrectomy. Every receptor here comes from a woman in her forties or fifties with renal cell carcinoma. CDR3s include the opening cysteine and the closing phenylalanine or tryptophan.

j_call v_call cdr3_aa
TRBJ1-1 TRBV7-2 CASSGQDRNTEAFF
TRBJ1-3 TRBV5-1 CASSPDGTGNAGNTIYF
TRBJ1-5 TRBV18 CASSAGDGQPQHF
TRBJ1-5 TRBV6-1 CASKERQGVNQPQHF
TRBJ2-7 TRBV19 CASSIEGPGFEQYF
TRBJ1-3 TRBV4-1 CASSTHAGNTIYF
TRBJ1-6 TRBV19 CASSIAGGVGNSPLHF
TRBJ2-7 TRBV10-1 CASSEGGRSYEQYF
TRBJ1-1 TRBV19 CASGQGSTEAFF
TRBJ2-2 TRBV5-1 CASSLSGTGGTGELFF
TRBJ2-1 TRBV7-3 CASSPSLAGGYNEQFF
TRBJ1-1 TRBV5-1 CASSLGGMNTEAFF
TRBJ1-2 TRBV7-2 CASSLEGTNSYGYTF
TRBJ2-3 TRBV5-6 CASSPGAGGPKVDTQYF
TRBJ1-6 TRBV7-3 CASSPGTGPKPLHF
TRBJ2-7 TRBV4-1 CASSQTSGGRYEQYF
TRBJ1-1 TRBV9 CASSVAPSRDTEAFF
TRBJ2-3 TRBV14 CASSVGTGPSTDTQYF
TRBJ2-5 TRBV5-1 CASSLAGTGGQETQYF
TRBJ2-2 TRBV4-1 CASSPLAWGANTGELFF
TRBJ2-1 TRBV7-2 CASSSTHDSHLSYNEQFF
TRBJ2-7 TRBV5-1 CASSPTDSHYEQYF
TRBJ1-1 TRBV4-3 CASSQAWRDTEAFF
TRBJ1-2 TRBV7-2 CASSLGGQDYGYTF
TRBJ2-7 TRBV2 CASRLNGGLTYEQYF
TRBJ1-1 TRBV7-2 CASSATGDLYTEAFF